One sample yielded the 24 T cell receptor beta chains listed below, sequenced in a study of blood T cell repertoires in COVID-19. TCRdb's table, derived via immunoSEQ multiplex PCR, lists solely in-frame clones and lacks some. The table has roughly 150,000 clones, around 85% seen once. What was sequenced was peripheral blood. These receptors were taken from an elderly woman with COVID-19, enrolled during active disease.

V and J are TRBV19 and TRBJ2-1, with 7 bases that match TRBD2. Germline CDR1 reads LNHDA; CDR2 reads SQIVND (reference sequence). The CDR3 consists of 14 residues. V dropped 1 base and J dropped 10; count of bases not matched to a gene: 7. CDR3 bases: TGTGCCAGTAGTATAGGTTGGCTAGCGGAAGAGCAGTTCTTC. Residues: CASSIGWLAEEQFF.

V usage is TRBV6-5 and J usage is TRBJ1-5; maybe TRBD1 (5 bases). CDR1 and CDR2 from the germline V gene are MNHEY and SVGAGI. The V end lost 10 bases, the J end lost 3 bases, and 16 bases lay between the germline ends. This CDR3 is 14 amino acids long. The CDR3 DNA is TGTGCCACCCAGGGCACAGGACCCAATCAGCCCCAGCATTTT. This sequence encodes CATQGTGPNQPQHF.

The gene calls are TRBV2 and TRBJ1-1, with D unresolved. With 4 bases removed from V and 5 bases from J, the gap between germline ends came to 14 bases. The CDR3 covers 14 residues. Germline V gene lookup returns CDR1 SNHLY and CDR2 FYNNEI. The CDR3 nucleotides are TGTGCCAGCAGTGGCCGGGAAGGAGAAACTGAAGCTTTCTTT. This sequence encodes CASSGREGETEAFF.

V gene TRBV2 combines with J gene TRBJ2-1, with TRBD2 identical over 8 bases. Unmatched junction bases numbered 2, after V lost 8 bases and J lost 5 bases. Per germline, CDR1 SNHLY and CDR2 FYNNEI. This CDR3 is 12 amino acids long. CDR3 sequence: CASQRGNNEQFF. CDR3 in DNA: TGTGCCAGCCAGCGGGGGAACAATGAGCAGTTCTTC.

CDR3 loop: CASTRVPYEQYF. CDR3 DNA sequence: TGTGCCAGCACCCGGGTACCCTACGAGCAGTACTTC. The V gene is TRBV5-6, the J gene TRBJ2-7; D ambiguous. This CDR3 is 12 amino acids long. The germline V gene encodes CDR1 SGHDT and CDR2 YYEEEE. V was trimmed by 6 bases and J by 2 bases, leaving 9 bases between them. The variable domain in full, completed from reference TRBV5-6 and TRBJ2-7, reads DAGVTQSPTHLIKTRGQQVTLRCSPKSGHDTVSWYQQALGQGPQFIFQYYEEEERQRGNFPDRFSGHQFPNYSSELNVNALLLGDSALYLCASTRVPYEQYFGPGTRLTVT.

This chain links TRBV5-4 with TRBJ2-2, with 7 bases that match TRBD1. CDR1 SGHNT and CDR2 YYREEE come from the germline V gene (reference sequence). The length of the CDR3 is 15 residues. Trimming cost V 8 bases and J 1 base; bases outside gene matches: 8. The CDR3 DNA follows: TGTGCCAGTACAACCGGGACAGTGAACACCGGGGAGCTGTTTTTT. Translation gives CASTTGTVNTGELFF.

This clone was detected a few times. The chain combines TRBV5-1 with TRBJ1-1; D ambiguous. Trimming took 0 bases from V and 5 from J, leaving 8 bases between them. The CDR3 contains 13 residues. Germline V CDR1 and CDR2: SGHRS, YFSETQ. The CDR3 DNA reads as TGCGCCAGCAGCTTGGAAATGTCTACTGAAGCTTTCTTT. It translates to CASSLEMSTEAFF. The complete variable domain, with remaining parts taken from reference TRBV5-1 and TRBJ1-1, reads KAGVTQTPRYLIKTRGQQVTLSCSPISGHRSVSWYQQTPGQGLQFLFEYFSETQRNKGNFPGRFSGRQFSNSRSEMNVSTLELGDSALYLCASSLEMSTEAFFGQGTRLTVV.

This sequence joins TRBV7-2 and TRBJ2-5; 8 nucleotides line up with TRBD2. V was pared by 0 bases and J by 2 bases, with 5 bases of the junction left unmatched. From germline, CDR1 is SGHTA and CDR2 FQGNSA. The CDR3 consists of 16 residues. The CDR3 bases are TGTGCCAGCAGCTTAGCGGCCTCGGGGGGGCAAGAGACCCAGTACTTC. It encodes CASSLAASGGQETQYF.

The V gene is TRBV6-1, the J gene TRBJ2-7; D gene unclear. This CDR3 is built from 15 residues. V was shortened by 0 bases and J by 2 bases, with 11 bases between the two germline ends. Looked up from germline, CDR1 is MNHNS and CDR2 is SASEGT. The CDR3: CASSEAGGYTYEQYF. CDR3 in DNA: TGTGCCAGCAGTGAAGCAGGCGGCTACACCTACGAGCAGTACTTC.

The chain links TRBV9 to TRBJ2-1; 7 bases fit TRBD1. Germline CDR1 is SGDLS and CDR2 is YYNGEE. There are 19 residues in the CDR3. J gave up 0 bases and V 3 bases, and 15 bases lay outside the gene matches. In DNA form, the CDR3 reads TGTGCCAGCAGCGGAAACCGGGACAGAGAGTTGCACTCCTACAATGAGCAGTTCTTC. This sequence encodes CASSGNRDRELHSYNEQFF.

This chain links TRBV28 with TRBJ2-3; perhaps TRBD1 as D (7 bases). V dropped 6 bases and J dropped 5 bases, with 27 bases sitting between them. The germline CDR1 and CDR2 sequences are MDHEN and SYDVKM. The CDR3 sequence is 18 residues long. The CDR3 loop reads CASSPRGAGQSRGDTQYF. The CDR3 DNA follows: TGTGCCAGCAGCCCCCGAGGGGCGGGACAGTCGCGGGGAGATACGCAGTATTTT.

The chain employs TRBV7-9 and TRBJ1-4; possibly TRBD1 for D (5 bases). The CDR3 spans 14 residues. V lost 2 bases, J lost 7 bases, and 11 bases lay in between. Germline CDR1 is SEHNR and CDR2 is FQNEAQ (reference sequence). The CDR3 reads CASSLSDNREKLFF. The CDR3 coding sequence is TGTGCCAGCAGCTTATCGGACAATCGTGAAAAACTGTTTTTT.

In DNA, the CDR3 is TGTGCCAGCAGCTTACAGGGCTCCACAGATACGCAGTATTTT. Translation gives CASSLQGSTDTQYF. The chain couples TRBV7-8 to TRBJ2-3; possibly TRBD1 for D (5 bases). Germline-derived CDR1 and CDR2 are SGHVS and FQNEAQ. Trimming pared 2 bases from V and 2 bases from J, leaving 8 bases between. The CDR3 runs to 14 residues.

This clone appeared a single time. The chain employs TRBV3-1 (or the pseudogene TRBV3-2) and TRBJ1-2; 8 positions match TRBD1. CDR1 LGHDT and CDR2 YNNKEL come from the germline V gene (reference sequence). This CDR3 is 16 amino acids long. The ends lost 5 bases at V and 8 bases at J; junction bases unmatched: 16. DNA for the CDR3: TGTGCCAGCAGCACGACGCGGGTCCAGGGGGCACAGGGCTACACCTTC. Protein product: CASSTTRVQGAQGYTF.

The chain is built from TRBV19 and TRBJ1-4; TRBD1 matches at 7 bases. Losses at the gene ends were 3 bases for V and 8 bases for J; bases not matched to a gene: 6. This CDR3 has 14 amino acids. Germline CDR1 reads LNHDA; CDR2 reads SQIVND (reference sequence). In DNA form, the CDR3 reads TGTGCCAGTAGTATCAGGAGGGGGCACGAAAAACTGTTTTTT. Translated: CASSIRRGHEKLFF.

The chain links TRBV9 to TRBJ2-7; D is possibly TRBD2 (6 bases). Germline assignment: CDR1 SGDLS and CDR2 YYNGEE. The CDR3 runs 15 residues. Trimming stripped 2 bases from V and 2 bases from J, with 14 bases between. The CDR3 nucleotides are TGTGCCAGCAGCGTTTTGGAGGGGTCTCCCTACGAGCAGTACTTC. Residues: CASSVLEGSPYEQYF.

This chain's CDR3 is CASSSSRGNNYGYTF. In nucleotides, the CDR3 is TGTGCCAGCAGTTCGTCAAGGGGGAATAACTATGGCTACACCTTC. The V and J genes are TRBV2 and TRBJ1-2, with D possibly matching TRBD1 (6 bases). The germline V and J ends were trimmed by 5 bases and 1 base, with 14 bases remaining between them. In germline, CDR1 is SNHLY, CDR2 FYNNEI. The CDR3 is 15 residues long.

The chain recombines TRBV20-1 with TRBJ2-3; TRBD1 matches at 10 bases. J lost 6 bases, V lost 3 bases, and 15 bases had no gene match. The length of the CDR3 is 17 residues. Per the germline V gene, CDR1 is DFQATT and CDR2 is SNEGSKA (reference sequence). CDR3 bases: TGCAGTGCTAGTCCTGCCTTGGGGACAGGGGTGCTGGATACGCAGTATTTT. Its translation is CSASPALGTGVLDTQYF.

The rearrangement uses TRBV7-3 and TRBJ2-5, with no clear D. The germline V and J ends were trimmed by 3 bases and 4 bases, with 9 bases remaining between them. The CDR3 totals 13 residues. CDR1 is SGHTA, CDR2 FQGTGA, per germline. The CDR3 nucleotides read TGTGCCAGCAGCTTCGGAGCAACAGAGACCCAGTACTTC. The encoded protein is CASSFGATETQYF.

The chain combines TRBV27 with TRBJ2-1, with D possibly TRBD1 on 6 matching bases. CDR3 length equals 16 residues. Germline CDR1 and CDR2: MNHEY and SMNVEV (reference sequence). Trimming removed 2 bases from V and 2 bases from J, with 13 bases in between. The DNA of the CDR3 is TGTGCCAGCAGTTTACAGGGGCCGACCACCTACAATGAGCAGTTCTTC. It codes for CASSLQGPTTYNEQFF.

V gene TRBV7-3 combines with J gene TRBJ2-1, with TRBD1 matching 7 bases. The germline CDR1 and CDR2 sequences are SGHTA and FQGTGA. Unmatched junction bases numbered 5, after V lost 5 bases and J lost 1 base. CDR3 length: 15 residues. CDR3 loop: CASSIDRDSYNEQFF. The CDR3 coding sequence is TGTGCCAGCAGCATTGACAGGGATTCCTACAATGAGCAGTTCTTC.

The chain recombines TRBV7-8 with TRBJ2-7, with 8 bases matching TRBD2. The germline gives CDR1 SGHVS, CDR2 FQNEAQ. V lost 5 bases, J lost 4 bases, and 10 bases stayed unmatched. The CDR3 covers 15 residues. CDR3 in DNA: TGTGCCAGCAGCCTACGGAGCGGGAGTAGTTACGAGCAGTACTTC. This sequence encodes CASSLRSGSSYEQYF.

The chain recombines TRBV9 with TRBJ2-7, with 10 bases lining up with TRBD2. Germline V lookup: CDR1 SGDLS, CDR2 YYNGEE. Trimming removed 0 bases from V and 7 bases from J; junction bases left unmatched: 1. The CDR3 is 13 residues long. CDR3 coding DNA: TGTGCCAGCAGCGTAGCTAGCGGGGGTGAGCAGTACTTC. It translates to CASSVASGGEQYF.

The rearrangement uses TRBV5-6 and TRBJ1-6; D gene unclear. Germline V CDR1 and CDR2: SGHDT, YYEEEE. CDR3 length equals 14 residues. The V gene lost 7 bases and the J gene lost 2 bases, with 10 bases spanning the gap. This CDR3 reads CASQEGPYNSPLHF. The CDR3 nucleotides read TGTGCCAGCCAGGAAGGTCCCTATAATTCACCCCTCCACTTT.